This note documents a single T cell receptor (beta chain) sequence. Its antigen is undetermined. PCR amplification relied on 60 Vbeta primers (plus 13 Jbeta primers). Here immunoSEQ multiplex PCR was the method, and the copy in TCRdb shows in-frame clones only, minus some. The repertoire consists of under 150,000 clones, with approximately 80% occurring once and the leading ten covering around 4.9%. The sample belongs to a study of cytomegalovirus exposure and HLA in healthy donors. Study-wide results and limits: DRB1 showed the most TCR associations and HLA-C the fewest in a later analysis, as rates varied by HLA locus. Published work reported that the classifier diagnosed cytomegalovirus status with high specificity and sensitivity.

This receptor was identified in a male donor in good health and CMV-seronegative. Sequencing was done on a sample of PBMCs.

The CDR3 sequence is CASGTVKLGQPAGYTF. Here the CDR3 DNA reads TGTGCCAGCGGAACAGTGAAACTGGGACAGCCGGCAGGCTACACCTTC. The chain joins TRBV2 to TRBJ1-2, with 7 bases aligning to TRBD1. After removal of 8 bases from V and 8 bases from J, the junction contained 20 bases not matched to a gene. The CDR3 covers 16 residues. Germline loops: CDR1 SNHLY, CDR2 FYNNEI.